This record concerns one T cell receptor (beta chain) sequence. Its target is not known. Only in-frame clones appear in the TCRdb table, and some are missing; sequencing was by immunoSEQ multiplex PCR. Among approximately 470,000 clones listed, 70% to 85% were seen once. The data were taken from a study of shared clonotypes between healthy human individuals. CDR1 SGHRS and CDR2 YFSETQ come from the germline V gene. V shed 3 bases and J 0 bases; nucleotides not matched to a gene: 3. The length of the CDR3 is 14 residues. Points from the study as a whole: Sequencing depth was a factor that was expected to affect clonotype sharing among donors.

The sequenced material came from PBMCs. The TCR originated in a woman in her 40s in good health. Some clones in this sample may be carry-over from other donors' samples. The chain carries TRBV5-1 and TRBJ2-7; 7 positions agree with TRBD1. In DNA, the CDR3 is TGCGCCAGCAGCTCCCAGGGGGACTCCTACGAGCAGTACTTC. Translating gives CASSSQGDSYEQYF.